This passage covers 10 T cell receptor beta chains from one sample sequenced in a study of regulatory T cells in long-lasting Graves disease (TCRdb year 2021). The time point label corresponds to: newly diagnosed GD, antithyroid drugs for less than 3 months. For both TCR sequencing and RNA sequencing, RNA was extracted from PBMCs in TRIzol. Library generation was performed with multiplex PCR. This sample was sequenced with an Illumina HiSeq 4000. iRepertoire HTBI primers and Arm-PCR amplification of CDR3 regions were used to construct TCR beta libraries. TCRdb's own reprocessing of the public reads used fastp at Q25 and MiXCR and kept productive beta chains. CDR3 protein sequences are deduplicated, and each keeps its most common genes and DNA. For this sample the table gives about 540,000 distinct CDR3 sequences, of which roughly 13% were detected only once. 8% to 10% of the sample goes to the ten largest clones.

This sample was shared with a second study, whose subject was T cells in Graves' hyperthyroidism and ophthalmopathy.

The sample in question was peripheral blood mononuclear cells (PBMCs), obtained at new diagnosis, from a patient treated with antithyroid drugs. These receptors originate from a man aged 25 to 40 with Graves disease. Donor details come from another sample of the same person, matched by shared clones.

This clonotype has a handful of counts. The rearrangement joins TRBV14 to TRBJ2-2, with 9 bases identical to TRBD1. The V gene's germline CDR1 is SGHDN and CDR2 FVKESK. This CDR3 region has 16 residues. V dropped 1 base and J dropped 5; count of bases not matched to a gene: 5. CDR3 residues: CASSQVQGAGTGELFF. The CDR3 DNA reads TGTGCCAGCAGCCAAGTACAGGGGGCAGGTACCGGGGAGCTGTTTTTT.

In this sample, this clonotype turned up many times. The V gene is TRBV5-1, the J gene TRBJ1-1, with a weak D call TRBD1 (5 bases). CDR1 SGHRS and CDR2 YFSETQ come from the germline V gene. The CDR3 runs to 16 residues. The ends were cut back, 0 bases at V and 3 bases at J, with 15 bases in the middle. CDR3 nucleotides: TGCGCCAGCAGCTTGGCTCCGTTGGGGGGGGACACTGAAGCTTTCTTT. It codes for CASSLAPLGGDTEAFF.

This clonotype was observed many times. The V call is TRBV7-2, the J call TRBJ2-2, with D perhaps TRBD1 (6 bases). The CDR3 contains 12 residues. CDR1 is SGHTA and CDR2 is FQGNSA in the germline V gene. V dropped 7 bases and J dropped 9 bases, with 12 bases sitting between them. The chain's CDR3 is CASTQGGRELFF. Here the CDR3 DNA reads TGTGCCAGCACCCAAGGGGGAAGGGAGCTGTTTTTT.

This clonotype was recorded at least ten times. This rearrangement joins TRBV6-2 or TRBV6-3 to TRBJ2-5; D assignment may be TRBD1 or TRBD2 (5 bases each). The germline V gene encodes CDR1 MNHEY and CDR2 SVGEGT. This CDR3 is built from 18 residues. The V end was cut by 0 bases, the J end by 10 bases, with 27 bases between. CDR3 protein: CASSYSTHSKVWDGIQYF. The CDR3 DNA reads TGTGCCAGCAGTTACTCTACACACAGTAAAGTGTGGGACGGGATCCAGTACTTC.

CDR3 sequence (DNA): TGTGCCAGCAGCCAAGGGGTAGGCGGGGTTCCCTACGAGCAGTACTTC. Encoded protein: CASSQGVGGVPYEQYF. V gene TRBV11-2 combines with J gene TRBJ2-7; D is perhaps TRBD2 (6 bases). This CDR3 contains 16 residues. Germline V gene lookup returns CDR1 SGHAT and CDR2 FQNNGV. Trimming removed 5 bases at V and 2 bases at J, with 19 bases between.

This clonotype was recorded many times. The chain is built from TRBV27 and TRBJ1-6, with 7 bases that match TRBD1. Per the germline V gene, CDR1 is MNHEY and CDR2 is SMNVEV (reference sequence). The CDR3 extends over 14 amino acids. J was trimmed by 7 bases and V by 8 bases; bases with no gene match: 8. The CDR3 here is CASWKTGRNSPLHF. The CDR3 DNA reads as TGTGCCAGCTGGAAGACAGGGCGAAATTCACCCCTCCACTTT.

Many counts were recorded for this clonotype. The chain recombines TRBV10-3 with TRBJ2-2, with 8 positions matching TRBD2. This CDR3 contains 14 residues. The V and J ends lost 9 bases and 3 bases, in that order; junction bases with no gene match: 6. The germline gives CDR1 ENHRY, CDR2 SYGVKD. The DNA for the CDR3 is TGTGCCATGGGCGGGAGGTCGCACACCGGGGAGCTGTTTTTT. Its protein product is CAMGGRSHTGELFF.

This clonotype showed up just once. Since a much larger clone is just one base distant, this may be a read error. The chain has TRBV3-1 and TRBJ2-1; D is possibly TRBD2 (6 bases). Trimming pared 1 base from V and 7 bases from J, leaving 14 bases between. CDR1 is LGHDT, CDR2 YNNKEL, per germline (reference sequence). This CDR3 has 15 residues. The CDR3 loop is CASSQGGGAGNEQFF. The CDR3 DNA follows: TGTGCCAGCAGCCAAGGGGGTGGCGCGGGAAATGAGCAGTTCTTC.

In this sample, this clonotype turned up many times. The DNA for the CDR3 is TGTGCCAGCAGTTACGGACAGCAGCCCCAGCATTTT. Translated, it gives CASSYGQQPQHF. This chain uses TRBV6-2 or TRBV6-3 with TRBJ1-5; TRBD1 is a possible D gene (6 bases). The CDR3 spans 12 residues. With 2 bases removed from V and 7 bases from J, the gap between germline ends came to 6 bases. Germline CDR1 is MNHEY and CDR2 is SVGEGT.

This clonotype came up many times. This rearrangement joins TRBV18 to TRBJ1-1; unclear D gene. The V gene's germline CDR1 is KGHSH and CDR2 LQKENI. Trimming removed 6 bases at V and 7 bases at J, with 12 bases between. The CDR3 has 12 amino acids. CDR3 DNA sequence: TGTGCCAGCTCCCCCGACGCAATTGAAGCTTTCTTT. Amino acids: CASSPDAIEAFF.